Below are 31 T cell receptor beta chains sequenced from a single sample in a study of blood T cells in healthy people across ages. Primed by a sample-barcoded 5' primer and a J-beta primer mix, a second PCR proceeded for 7 to 11 cycles. MiXCR, applied by TCRdb to the 5' RACE reads, yields one record per CDR3 protein. The sample has roughly 680,000 distinct CDR3 sequences; 45% to 60% are singletons. Sequenced: blood. Source of these receptors: a woman aged 80 or older in good health.

CDR3 residues: CASSPGQNSGVEAFF. The DNA for the CDR3 is TGTGCCAGCAGCCCCGGACAAAACTCTGGGGTTGAAGCTTTCTTT. This rearrangement joins TRBV28 to TRBJ1-1; D possibly corresponds to TRBD1 (5 bases). CDR3 length: 15 amino acids. The ends were cut back, 6 bases at V and 7 bases at J, with 21 bases in the middle. Germline CDR1 and CDR2: MDHEN and SYDVKM.

The V gene is TRBV7-2, the J gene TRBJ2-7, with D perhaps matching TRBD1 (7 bases). CDR3 length: 16 residues. From germline, CDR1 is SGHTA and CDR2 FQGNSA. Trimming pared 5 bases from V and 4 bases from J, leaving 21 bases between. Here the CDR3 reads CASSVDLRTGGYEQYF. The DNA of the CDR3 is TGTGCCAGCAGCGTAGACCTGCGGACAGGAGGGTACGAGCAGTACTTC.

The chain couples TRBV27 to TRBJ1-2; no firm D call. Trimming shortened V by 5 bases and J by 3 bases, and 10 bases separated the two germline ends. The germline gives CDR1 MNHEY, CDR2 SMNVEV (reference sequence). The CDR3 extends over 13 amino acids. The CDR3 region is CASSPWADYGYTF. The CDR3 coding sequence is TGTGCCAGCAGTCCCTGGGCGGACTATGGCTACACCTTC.

The chain carries TRBV28 and TRBJ2-3, with a weak D call TRBD2 (6 bases). Trimming removed 2 bases from V and 2 bases from J, with 14 bases in between. The CDR3 totals 16 residues. Germline V gives CDR1 MDHEN, CDR2 SYDVKM. The CDR3 DNA sequence: TGTGCCAGCAGTTTACAGACTAGTAGGGTCACAGATACGCAGTATTTT. Translated: CASSLQTSRVTDTQYF.

The chain has TRBV2 and TRBJ2-2; D remains ambiguous. Per the germline V gene, CDR1 is SNHLY and CDR2 is FYNNEI. This CDR3 spans 13 amino acids. V shed 4 bases and J shed 4 bases, with 7 bases lying between them. The CDR3 sequence is CASSVKVTGELFF. CDR3 nucleotides: TGTGCCAGCAGTGTAAAGGTCACCGGGGAGCTGTTTTTT.

In this sample, this clonotype turned up a few times. The chain links TRBV29-1 to TRBJ1-2; a possible D gene is TRBD1 (6 bases). The CDR3 length is 13 residues. The germline CDR1 and CDR2 sequences are SQVTM and ANQGSEA. V dropped 4 bases and J dropped 0 bases, with 9 bases sitting between them. The CDR3 is CSVGDKPNYGYTF. Written as DNA, the CDR3 is TGCAGCGTTGGGGACAAGCCTAACTATGGCTACACCTTC.

DNA of the CDR3: TGCGCCAGCAGTGAGGAGGTAGCGGGAGAAGATGAGCAGTACTTC. Translation: CASSEEVAGEDEQYF. The chain links TRBV10-1 to TRBJ2-7; 9 bases agree with TRBD2. The CDR3 has 15 amino acids. Looked up from germline, CDR1 is WNHNN and CDR2 is SYGVQD (reference sequence). Unmatched junction bases numbered 9, after V lost 2 bases and J lost 7 bases.

The chain links TRBV20-1 to TRBJ1-4; D may be TRBD1 (5 bases). V was clipped by 0 bases and J by 6 bases, with 14 bases between them. The germline CDR1 and CDR2 sequences are DFQATT and SNEGSKA (reference sequence). This CDR3 is built from 15 residues. CDR3 sequence (DNA): TGCAGTGCTAGAGATCTGGGGACCGAAGATGAAAAACTGTTTTTT. It yields the protein CSARDLGTEDEKLFF.

This clonotype is a singleton in its sample. At one end the junction does not follow the germline gene, possibly because of a read error. The V and J genes are TRBV27 and TRBJ2-7; 8 nucleotides agree with TRBD1. Germline V gene data show CDR1 as MNHEY and CDR2 as SMNVEV (reference sequence). The CDR3 sequence is 17 residues long. CDR3 in amino acids: CASSGYTGGKSSCEQYF. The CDR3 DNA reads as TGTGCCAGCAGTGGATATACAGGGGGAAAAAGCTCCTGCGAGCAGTACTTC.

This clonotype was seen more than once but under ten times. The chain couples TRBV2 to TRBJ1-1; no clear D. The germline V and J ends were trimmed by 1 base and 5 bases, with 5 bases remaining between them. This CDR3 has 12 residues. Germline CDR1 reads SNHLY; CDR2 reads FYNNEI. CDR3 residues: CASSEDGTEAFF. CDR3 sequence (DNA): TGTGCCAGCAGTGAAGATGGGACTGAAGCTTTCTTT.

This clonotype was counted a single time. A much larger clonotype is one base distant, so this may be a read error. The chain is built from TRBV5-1 and TRBJ2-5, with no clear D. The closer fit of TRBJ2-1 to the DNA end suggests the J call may be wrong. CDR1 and CDR2 from the germline V gene are SGHRS and YFSETQ. This CDR3 contains 16 residues. CDR3 in DNA: TGCGCCAGCAGCTTGGTGGGCGCACCCAACCAAGAGACCCAGTTCTTC. This translates into CASSLVGAPNQETQFF.

This clonotype came up many times. The rearrangement links TRBV28 to TRBJ2-1, with 12 bases fitting TRBD1. Per germline, CDR1 MDHEN and CDR2 SYDVKM. The CDR3 is made up of 15 amino acids. V was clipped by 3 bases and J by 7 bases; unmatched bases: 4. CDR3: CASSLPGQGANEQFF. CDR3 DNA: TGTGCCAGCAGTTTGCCGGGACAGGGGGCTAATGAGCAGTTCTTC.

At least ten counts were recorded for this clonotype. The V gene is TRBV12-3 or TRBV12-4, the J gene TRBJ1-6; D not resolved. V shed 1 base and J shed 7 bases, with 8 bases lying between them. There are 14 residues in the CDR3. The CDR3 bases are TGTGCCAGCAGTTTAGGCGGCACAAATTCACCCCTCCACTTT. Its translation: CASSLGGTNSPLHF.

The V gene is TRBV6-1, the J gene TRBJ2-4; TRBD1 is a possible D gene (5 bases). The CDR3 has 17 amino acids. Deletions cut 1 base from V and 2 bases from J, with 15 bases between. The germline gives CDR1 MNHNS, CDR2 SASEGT. The CDR3 nucleotides read TGTGCCAGCAGTGAAGGTTCAGGGATAGGGTCCAAAAACATTCAGTACTTC. As protein: CASSEGSGIGSKNIQYF.

This clonotype was detected once. This could be a read error, since a much larger clone is one nucleotide away. The chain recombines TRBV12-3 or TRBV12-4 with TRBJ2-3, with D perhaps matching TRBD2 (6 bases). V shed 3 bases and J shed 5 bases, with 15 bases lying between them. This CDR3 has 15 residues. DNA for the CDR3: TGTGCCAGCAGTTTTGATCGGGGGAGAATAGATACGCAGTATTTT. Residues: CASSFDRGRIDTQYF.

This rearrangement joins TRBV7-2 to TRBJ1-1; D not certain. Trimming pared 2 bases from V and 0 bases from J, leaving 10 bases between. Looked up from germline, CDR1 is SGHTA and CDR2 is FQGNSA. The CDR3 totals 15 residues. The CDR3 nucleotides read TGTGCCAGCAGCTTATCCCACAACGTGAACACTGAAGCTTTCTTT. It codes for CASSLSHNVNTEAFF.

This clonotype was detected many times. This rearrangement joins TRBV4-1 to TRBJ2-3, with D tentatively TRBD1 (6 bases). With 5 bases removed from V and 0 bases from J, the gap between germline ends came to 9 bases. This CDR3 region has 14 residues. Germline V gives CDR1 MGHRA, CDR2 YSYEKL. CDR3 DNA sequence: TGCGCCAGCAGCGAGGGGGTTAGCACAGATACGCAGTATTTT. Translation gives CASSEGVSTDTQYF.

The sample holds many counts of this clonotype. The chain couples TRBV5-5 to TRBJ2-6; D not certain. V lost 2 bases, J lost 1 base, and 4 bases lay in between. CDR1 and CDR2 (germline): SGHKS, YYEKEE (reference sequence). The CDR3 sequence is 14 residues long. CDR3 amino acids: CASSFASGANVLTF. CDR3 sequence (DNA): TGTGCCAGCAGCTTCGCTTCTGGGGCCAACGTCCTGACTTTC. Looking up the rest from reference TRBV5-5 and TRBJ2-6 gives the full variable domain: DAGVTQSPTHLIKTRGQQVTLRCSPISGHKSVSWYQQVLGQGPQFIFQYYEKEERGRGNFPDRFSARQFPNYSSELNVNALLLGDSALYLCASSFASGANVLTFGAGSRLTVL.

This clonotype was seen only a few times. The chain links TRBV7-9 to TRBJ2-3, with no clear D. The CDR3 has 15 residues. CDR1 and CDR2 from the germline V gene are SEHNR and FQNEAQ (reference sequence). V lost 2 bases to trimming and J lost 2 bases, with 11 bases between them. This CDR3 reads CASSLLGGFTDTQYF. CDR3 bases: TGTGCCAGCAGCTTATTGGGCGGCTTCACAGATACGCAGTATTTT.

This clonotype was seen only once. The rearrangement links TRBV30 to TRBJ2-3; possible D gene TRBD1, 6 bases. The V end lost 0 bases, the J end lost 4 bases, and 11 bases lay between the germline ends. Germline CDR1 reads GTSNPN; CDR2 reads SVGIG (reference sequence). The CDR3 totals 14 residues. The CDR3 coding sequence is TGTGCCTGGAGTGTACTTGGGGGCCCAGATACGCAGTATTTT. This sequence encodes CAWSVLGGPDTQYF. Full variable domain (missing parts from reference TRBV30 and TRBJ2-3): SQTIHQWPATLVQPVGSPLSLECTVEGTSNPNLYWYRQAAGRGLQLLFYSVGIGQISSEVPQNLSASRPQDRQFILSSKKLLLSDSGFYLCAWSVLGGPDTQYFGPGTRLTVL.

V usage is TRBV5-1 and J usage is TRBJ1-3, with D unresolved. Trimming cost V 4 bases and J 0 bases, with 8 bases left between them. The germline V gene encodes CDR1 SGHRS and CDR2 YFSETQ. CDR3 length: 14 residues. The CDR3 loop reads CASSPGSSGNTIYF. As DNA, the CDR3 is TGCGCCAGCAGCCCGGGTAGCTCTGGAAACACCATATATTTT.

As to this clonotype: A clone one base away is much larger, so this may be a read error. The genes are TRBV4-2 and TRBJ2-3, with D possibly matching TRBD2 (5 bases). Germline V gene data show CDR1 as LGHNA and CDR2 as YNFKEQ. The CDR3 extends over 16 amino acids. Here the CDR3 DNA reads TGTGCCGGCAGCCATGGGGAGCGGTCTAGCACAGATACGCAGTATTTT. Its translation is CAGSHGERSSTDTQYF.

This chain connects TRBV29-1 to TRBJ2-5, with D perhaps matching TRBD1 (6 bases). The DNA end is more similar to TRBJ2-7, so the J call may be wrong. Germline V gene sequence: CDR1 SQVTM, CDR2 ANQGSEA. The CDR3 extends over 13 amino acids. The CDR3 nucleotides read TGCAGCGTCGAGGGCGAGGGGGTTTACGAGCAGTACTTC. Amino acids: CSVEGEGVYEQYF.

Comment on this clonotype: This may arise from a read error, as a much more abundant clone is one base away. The chain has TRBV5-1 and TRBJ2-1, with no clear D. Between the trimmed V and J ends, which lost 4 bases and 9 bases, there was a span of 14 bases. Per the germline V gene, CDR1 is SGHRS and CDR2 is YFSETQ. The CDR3 contains 13 residues. The CDR3 region has the DNA TGCGCCAGCAGCCCCGACCTTATTGGTGAGCAGTTCTTC. Translation: CASSPDLIGEQFF.

Ten or more counts support this clonotype. The rearrangement uses TRBV29-1 and TRBJ2-3; TRBD2 matches 11 bases. With V trimmed by 7 bases and J by 2 bases, 8 bases remained unmatched. Germline V gene sequence: CDR1 SQVTM, CDR2 ANQGSEA. The CDR3 has 15 residues. The CDR3 nucleotides read TGCAGCGCCCTGGGGACTAGCGGAAACACAGATACGCAGTATTTT. Translated: CSALGTSGNTDTQYF.

This clonotype has ten or more counts. The V call is TRBV9, the J call TRBJ1-6, with 7 bases that match TRBD1. After removal of 3 bases from V and 7 bases from J, the junction contained 7 bases not matched to a gene. This CDR3 contains 15 residues. Germline CDR1 is SGDLS and CDR2 is YYNGEE. The CDR3: CASSAKTGPNSPLHF. CDR3 nucleotide sequence: TGTGCCAGCAGCGCCAAGACAGGGCCCAATTCACCCCTCCACTTT.

V is TRBV20-1 and J is TRBJ1-2; 8 bases agree with TRBD1. CDR3 size: 13 residues. J was trimmed by 3 bases and V by 6 bases; bases with no gene match: 6. From germline, CDR1 is DFQATT and CDR2 SNEGSKA (reference sequence). The CDR3 DNA follows: TGCAGTGCAGAACAGGGGGATGACTATGGCTACACCTTC. Its translation: CSAEQGDDYGYTF.

This clonotype has just a few counts. V gene TRBV6-5 combines with J gene TRBJ2-6; D gene ambiguous. V was trimmed by 8 bases and J by 1 base, leaving 6 bases between them. The CDR3 extends over 13 amino acids. Germline-derived CDR1 and CDR2 are MNHEY and SVGAGI. This CDR3 reads CASGCSGANVLTF. CDR3 coding DNA: TGTGCCAGCGGGTGTTCTGGGGCCAACGTCCTGACTTTC.

This clonotype occurred many times. This chain joins TRBV9 and TRBJ2-2; D remains unclear. V was trimmed by 1 base and J by 7 bases, leaving 11 bases between them. The CDR3 spans 14 residues. CDR1 is SGDLS, CDR2 YYNGEE, per germline. The CDR3 sequence: CASSVRGTGGELFF. The CDR3 DNA reads as TGTGCCAGCAGCGTACGAGGTACTGGCGGGGAGCTGTTTTTT. Full variable domain (rest looked up from reference TRBV9 and TRBJ2-2): DSGVTQTPKHLITATGQRVTLRCSPRSGDLSVYWYQQSLDQGLQFLIQYYNGEERAKGNILERFSAQQFPDLHSELNLSSLELGDSALYFCASSVRGTGGELFFGEGSRLTVL.

There are many counts of this clonotype. This chain connects TRBV7-3 to TRBJ2-3; TRBD2 matches 7 bases. This CDR3 is 21 amino acids long. Trimming removed 2 bases from V and 2 bases from J; junction bases left unmatched: 22. CDR1 is SGHTA, CDR2 FQGTGA, per germline. The CDR3 protein is CASSLAGGAGVGLAYTDTQYF. The CDR3 DNA reads as TGTGCCAGCAGCTTAGCGGGTGGCGCGGGAGTCGGCCTGGCATACACAGATACGCAGTATTTT.

The chain carries TRBV10-3 and TRBJ2-5, with D possibly being TRBD2 (5 bases). The end of the DNA fits TRBJ2-7 better, so the J call may be wrong. The CDR3 runs 15 residues. Per germline, CDR1 ENHRY and CDR2 SYGVKD. The CDR3 here is CAISESVGAGNEQYF. For the CDR3, the DNA is TGTGCCATCAGTGAGTCGGTGGGAGCAGGCAACGAGCAGTACTTC.